This is a list of T cell receptor beta chains from one sample in a study of blood T cells in healthy people across ages. TCRdb re-called the 5' RACE reads through MiXCR, storing one row per CDR3 protein. The top ten hold less than 0.75% of the sample, which has fewer than 1,200,000 distinct CDR3 sequences, about 25% seen once. The same specimen was also included in a second study, on T cells of mothers and their children.

Sequenced sample: blood. These receptors were collected from a girl aged 2 to 9 in good health. CDR3s leave out the opening cysteine and the closing phenylalanine or tryptophan.

TRBV9	ASSLHSSGSGDTQY
TRBV9	ASSEGTSGTHEQY
TRBV7-2	ASSLAGGIQGTQY
TRBV9	ASSVDPENIQY
TRBV4-3	ASSPGTGKETQY
TRBV6-5	ASSLFAGGPNEQY
TRBV27	ASRRQISYEQY
TRBV15	ATSTRVRDGYT
TRBV7-2	ASSLGGLALSTDTQY
TRBV29-1	SVDRESYNEQF
TRBV7-9	ASSFFPSGRAKNIQY
TRBV27	ASSLGGGHLKTSYNEQF
TRBV9	ASSVASTATYEQY
TRBV3-1	ASSKTRSGRFDEQF
TRBV25-1	ASSGSWGRDTEAF
TRBV3-1	ASSQAGADEQF
TRBV7-2	ASSFLTPYNEQF
TRBV12-3/TRBV12-4	ASSFSFSRQGPNEQF
TRBV28	ASTSYVTGNTIY
TRBV3-1	ASSQVSRGGSPYEQY
TRBV11-2	ASRTIAGGPRSYNEQF
TRBV11-2	AVRSDVEAPEAF
TRBV7-3	ASSSDRAGETQY